Listed below are T cell receptor beta chains from one sample, sequenced in a study of T cell repertoires in cytomegalovirus infection. In TCRdb, the reads were re-called with MiXCR into one record per CDR3 protein. The sample contains hundreds of thousands of distinct CDR3 sequences, roughly 35% of which appear only once. Sequencing was done on a sample of PBMCs. The receptors here all came from a human donor in good health (CMV status not recorded). Some clones in this sample may be carry-over from other donors' samples. Each CDR3 is given with its conserved first and last residue. The D gene is left open where the match is weak. The size entry is marked missing in some rows and otherwise reads once, few, many or a size class.

v_gene	j_gene	abundance	d_gene	CDR3aa	CDR3nt
TRBV10-3	TRBJ2-7	NA	TRBD2	CAISESSGRPHEQYF	TGTGCCATCAGTGAGTCTAGCGGGAGGCCCCACGAGCAGTACTTC
TRBV6-1	TRBJ1-6	few	NA	CASSEVQVYSSYNSPLHF	TGTGCCAGCAGTGAAGTGCAGGTCTATAGCTCCTATAATTCACCCCTCCACTTT
TRBV11-2	TRBJ2-7	NA	TRBD2	CASSLPVAGGREQYF	TGTGCCAGCAGCTTACCGGTAGCGGGAGGCCGCGAGCAGTACTTC
TRBV28	TRBJ1-1	NA	NA	CASGRAEAFF	TGTGCCAGCGGGAGGGCTGAAGCTTTCTTT
TRBV28	TRBJ2-7	NA	TRBD2	CASSFASGRQSYEQYF	TGTGCCAGCAGTTTCGCTAGCGGGAGGCAGTCCTACGAGCAGTACTTC
TRBV7-2	TRBJ1-5	many	NA	CASSQEAPGTADF	TGTGCCAGCAGTCAAGAGGCCCCGGGTACCGCGGATTTT
TRBV6-8	TRBJ2-7	few	TRBD2	CASRYYSGDSYEQYF	TGTGCCAGCAGATATTATAGCGGGGACTCCTACGAGCAGTACTTC
TRBV7-8	TRBJ1-1	NA	NA	CARCQQSSGAFF	TGTGCCAGGTGCCAACAGAGTAGTGGCGCTTTCTTT
TRBV6-1	TRBJ2-1	NA	NA	CASRTLQYNEQFF	TGTGCCAGCCGGACTTTACAATACAATGAGCAGTTCTTC
TRBV15	TRBJ2-5	NA	TRBD2	CATSRVAGGPMETQYF	TGTGCCACCAGCAGAGTAGCGGGAGGGCCTATGGAGACCCAGTACTTC
TRBV6-8	TRBJ2-7	NA	NA	CASSYIGSPEQYF	TGTGCCAGCAGTTACATCGGGAGCCCCGAGCAGTACTTC
TRBV5-1	TRBJ2-2	once	NA	CASSSSDPRWVAGEQFF	TGCGCCAGCAGCTCCTCGGACCCGCGCTGGGTGGCCGGGGAGCAGTTTTTT
TRBV24-1	TRBJ1-1	NA	NA	CATSKSTGMNTEAFF	TGTGCCACCAGTAAGTCTACAGGAATGAACACTGAAGCTTTCTTT
TRBV5-1	TRBJ1-5	few	TRBD1	CASSTGTGGYQPQHF	TGCGCCAGCAGCACCGGGACAGGGGGCTATCAGCCCCAGCATTTT
TRBV12-3/TRBV12-4	TRBJ1-1	many	NA	CASSPRHGGATEAFF	TGTGCCAGCAGTCCCAGACACGGAGGGGCCACTGAAGCTTTCTTT
TRBV29-1	TRBJ2-7	NA	NA	CSVMDYTYEQYF	TGCAGCGTCATGGACTATACATACGAGCAGTACTTC
TRBV29-1	TRBJ1-1	NA	NA	CSVLGMNTEAFF	TGCAGCGTTCTAGGAATGAACACTGAAGCTTTCTTT
TRBV7-9	TRBJ2-7	once	TRBD1	CASSLWTGEQYF	TGTGCCAGCAGCTTATGGACAGGCGAGCAGTACTTC
TRBV7-2	TRBJ1-1	few	NA	CASSLVMAVNTEAFF	TGTGCCAGCAGCTTAGTTATGGCGGTGAACACTGAAGCTTTCTTT
TRBV27	TRBJ2-7	few	TRBD1	CASSLRSTGVQYF	TGTGCCAGCAGTTTACGTTCAACAGGGGTGCAGTACTTC
TRBV28	TRBJ2-4	NA	NA	CASSPPENIQYF	TGTGCCAGCAGCCCTCCGGAAAACATTCAGTACTTC
TRBV29-1	TRBJ1-2	NA	NA	CSVGGPLLGYGYTF	TGCAGCGTTGGGGGGCCCCTGCTGGGGTATGGCTACACCTTC
TRBV7-9	TRBJ1-1	NA	NA	CASSRQAEAFF	TGTGCCAGCAGTCGACAGGCTGAAGCTTTCTTT
TRBV7-6	TRBJ1-4	NA	NA	CASSLERERVEKLFF	TGTGCCAGCAGCTTAGAGAGGGAACGGGTTGAAAAACTGTTTTTT
TRBV28	TRBJ1-4	few	TRBD1	CASSLGSGTAEKLFF	TGTGCCAGCAGTTTAGGTTCCGGGACAGCTGAAAAACTGTTTTTT
TRBV24-1	TRBJ1-2	few	TRBD1	CATSRTGGYGYTF	TGTGCCACCAGTCGGACAGGGGGTTATGGCTACACCTTC
TRBV6-1	TRBJ2-7	few	TRBD1	CASSVAGTGGYEQYF	TGTGCCAGCAGTGTAGCGGGGACAGGGGGCTACGAGCAGTACTTC
TRBV7-2	TRBJ2-1	many	NA	CASSLAGLKGEQFF	TGTGCCAGCAGCCTCGCCGGTCTGAAAGGTGAGCAGTTCTTC
TRBV7-3	TRBJ2-2	NA	NA	CASSASANTGELFF	TGTGCCAGCTCGGCGAGTGCGAACACCGGGGAGCTGTTTTTT
TRBV4-1	TRBJ1-2	NA	TRBD1	CASSQGQGVYGYTF	TGCGCCAGCAGCCAGGGACAGGGGGTATATGGCTACACCTTC
TRBV2	TRBJ2-7	NA	NA	CASNGRTSYEQYF	TGTGCCAGCAATGGCAGGACCTCCTACGAGCAGTACTTC
TRBV10-2	TRBJ2-3	NA	TRBD2	CASSGTTSGGADTQYF	TGCGCCAGCAGTGGGACGACTAGCGGGGGCGCGGATACGCAGTATTTT
TRBV7-8	TRBJ2-5	few	NA	CASSLANPGPQETQYF	TGTGCCAGCAGCTTAGCTAACCCGGGACCGCAAGAGACCCAGTACTTC
TRBV28	TRBJ2-7	NA	TRBD2	CASLPVRRGLAGDTYEQYF	TGTGCCAGCCTCCCCGTCCGTCGCGGGCTAGCGGGAGACACCTACGAGCAGTACTTC
TRBV11-2	TRBJ2-7	NA	TRBD1	CASSFATGPSYEQYF	TGTGCCAGCAGCTTCGCGACAGGGCCCTCCTACGAGCAGTACTTC
TRBV10-3	TRBJ1-2	NA	NA	CATLGQGNGAGGYTF	TGTGCCACCCTGGGGCAGGGGAATGGCGCTGGAGGCTACACCTTC
TRBV29-1	TRBJ1-1	NA	NA	CSVELGPRNTEAFF	TGCAGCGTTGAGTTAGGGCCCCGGAACACTGAAGCTTTCTTT
TRBV18	TRBJ1-6	once	TRBD1	CASSPAPQGASSYNSPLHF	TGTGCCAGCTCACCAGCGCCACAGGGGGCGAGCTCCTATAATTCACCCCTCCACTTT
TRBV6-5	TRBJ2-3	NA	NA	CASSYYSGADTQYF	TGTGCCAGCAGTTACTACTCGGGGGCGGATACGCAGTATTTT
TRBV7-2	TRBJ2-4	many	TRBD2	CASSFPPSGRLPKNIQYF	TGTGCCAGCAGCTTCCCCCCCAGCGGGAGGCTTCCCAAAAACATTCAGTACTTC
TRBV6-6	TRBJ1-1	few	TRBD1	CASSGTGLNTEAFF	TGTGCCAGCAGTGGGACAGGGCTGAACACTGAAGCTTTCTTT
TRBV7-6	TRBJ2-2	many	TRBD1	CASSLIRGQMTGELFF	TGTGCCAGCAGCTTAATCAGGGGGCAGATGACCGGGGAGCTGTTTTTT
TRBV7-6	TRBJ2-1	NA	NA	CASSSKPIQGNEQFF	TGTGCCAGCAGCTCAAAGCCCATTCAGGGCAATGAGCAGTTCTTC
TRBV5-4	TRBJ2-7	NA	NA	CASSFGPGRREQYF	TGTGCCAGCAGCTTCGGTCCAGGGCGGCGGGAGCAGTACTTC
TRBV5-8	TRBJ2-7	NA	NA	CASSFPPPSYEQYF	TGTGCCAGCAGCTTCCCCCCCCCCAGCTACGAGCAGTACTTC
TRBV20-1	TRBJ1-1	NA	NA	CSAPDIGRDTFF	TGCAGTGCTCCGGACATCGGACGAGATACTTTCTTT
TRBV27	TRBJ2-7	few	TRBD1	CASRLRTGTVGHYEQYF	TGTGCCAGCAGACTCAGAACCGGGACAGTTGGACACTACGAGCAGTACTTC
TRBV4-1	TRBJ1-6	NA	NA	CASSQDLQGLYSPLHF	TGCGCCAGCAGCCAAGATCTACAGGGATTGTATTCACCCCTCCACTTT
TRBV7-2	TRBJ2-7	NA	NA	CASRAGTTFYF	TGTGCCAGCAGGGCCGGGACGACTTTTTACTTC
TRBV7-2	TRBJ2-2	NA	NA	CASSWGGPGNYGELFF	TGTGCCAGCAGCTGGGGGGGCCCCGGGAACTACGGGGAGCTGTTTTTT
TRBV20-1	TRBJ2-1	NA	NA	CSARDAGGPDNEQFF	TGCAGTGCTAGAGATGCCGGGGGGCCAGACAATGAGCAGTTCTTC
TRBV10-3	TRBJ1-1	NA	NA	CAISDRGDLEAFF	TGTGCCATCAGTGACAGGGGCGACCTTGAAGCTTTCTTT